These T cell receptor beta chains were read from a single sample in a study of blood T cell repertoires in COVID-19. Method: immunoSEQ multiplex PCR; TCRdb's copy keeps in-frame clones and lacks some. This table has some 300,000 clones, 65% to 90% appearing once. The specimen was peripheral blood. The receptors derive from a woman aged 70-85 years with COVID-19, enrolled during active disease. The CDR3 runs from the conserved cysteine through the conserved F or W. Fields, in order: D gene, clone size, V gene, J gene, CDR3 protein, CDR3 DNA. A D gene is named only where the DNA matches it firmly. The size entry is marked missing in some rows and otherwise reads once, few, many or a size class.

D gene: TRBD2
clone size: NA
V gene: TRBV2
J gene: TRBJ2-7
CDR3 protein: CASRGGLASYEQYF
CDR3 DNA: TGTGCCAGCAGGGGGGGACTAGCCTCATACGAGCAGTACTTC

D gene: NA
clone size: NA
V gene: TRBV7-2
J gene: TRBJ1-1
CDR3 protein: CASSFSRLNTEAFF
CDR3 DNA: TGTGCCAGCAGCTTTAGTCGATTGAACACTGAAGCTTTCTTT

D gene: NA
clone size: NA
V gene: TRBV12-3/TRBV12-4
J gene: TRBJ1-2
CDR3 protein: CASSFAGSYGYTF
CDR3 DNA: TGTGCCAGCAGTTTTGCAGGTAGCTATGGCTACACCTTC

D gene: NA
clone size: once
V gene: TRBV6-6
J gene: TRBJ1-4
CDR3 protein: CASGQRLNEKLFF
CDR3 DNA: TGTGCCAGCGGACAGAGATTGAATGAAAAACTGTTTTTT

D gene: TRBD2
clone size: NA
V gene: TRBV2
J gene: TRBJ2-1
CDR3 protein: CASLADGDIPSVNEQFF
CDR3 DNA: TGTGCCAGCCTAGCGGATGGAGACATCCCGTCCGTCAATGAGCAGTTCTTC

D gene: NA
clone size: NA
V gene: TRBV30
J gene: TRBJ2-1
CDR3 protein: CAWSVGGASNEQFF
CDR3 DNA: TGTGCCTGGAGTGTTGGGGGGGCGAGTAATGAGCAGTTCTTC

D gene: TRBD1
clone size: NA
V gene: TRBV24-1
J gene: TRBJ2-3
CDR3 protein: CATSDRDRSTDTQYF
CDR3 DNA: TGTGCCACCAGTGACAGGGACAGGAGCACAGATACGCAGTATTTT

D gene: NA
clone size: once
V gene: TRBV10-3
J gene: TRBJ1-6
CDR3 protein: CAISGTNSGSPLHF
CDR3 DNA: TGTGCCATCAGTGGGACAAACTCGGGTTCACCCCTCCACTTT

D gene: TRBD1
clone size: NA
V gene: TRBV6-5
J gene: TRBJ1-6
CDR3 protein: CASRLDTGERSPLHF
CDR3 DNA: TGTGCCAGCAGGCTCGATACAGGGGAGAGATCACCCCTCCACTTT

D gene: TRBD1
clone size: NA
V gene: TRBV29-1
J gene: TRBJ2-7
CDR3 protein: CSARSGTGDEQYF
CDR3 DNA: TGCAGCGCTCGATCCGGGACAGGGGACGAGCAGTACTTC

D gene: NA
clone size: NA
V gene: TRBV3-1/TRBV3-2
J gene: TRBJ2-5
CDR3 protein: CASSQEGRGTETQYF
CDR3 DNA: TGTGCCAGCAGCCAAGAAGGGCGGGGAACGGAGACCCAGTACTTC

D gene: TRBD1
clone size: NA
V gene: TRBV24-1
J gene: TRBJ2-6
CDR3 protein: CATSDGQGSSGANVLTF
CDR3 DNA: TGTGCCACCAGTGACGGACAGGGGAGCTCTGGGGCCAACGTCCTGACTTTC

D gene: TRBD2
clone size: once
V gene: TRBV20-1
J gene: TRBJ2-7
CDR3 protein: CSASGQGLADEQYF
CDR3 DNA: TGCAGTGCTAGTGGTCAGGGACTAGCGGACGAGCAGTACTTC

D gene: TRBD1
clone size: NA
V gene: TRBV28
J gene: TRBJ1-1
CDR3 protein: CASSFFRLRGTEAFF
CDR3 DNA: TGTGCCAGCAGTTTTTTCCGGCTCAGGGGGACTGAAGCTTTCTTT

D gene: TRBD1
clone size: NA
V gene: TRBV5-6
J gene: TRBJ1-1
CDR3 protein: CASSFNKDRVGTEAFF
CDR3 DNA: TGTGCCAGCAGCTTTAATAAGGACAGGGTGGGCACTGAAGCTTTCTTT

D gene: NA
clone size: NA
V gene: TRBV7-2
J gene: TRBJ2-2
CDR3 protein: CASSLARIVGELFF
CDR3 DNA: TGTGCCAGCAGCTTAGCTAGAATAGTCGGGGAGCTGTTTTTT

D gene: NA
clone size: once
V gene: TRBV6-5
J gene: TRBJ1-1
CDR3 protein: CASSYGGKNTEAFF
CDR3 DNA: TGTGCCAGCAGTTACGGAGGGAAGAACACTGAAGCTTTCTTT

D gene: TRBD1
clone size: NA
V gene: TRBV12-3/TRBV12-4
J gene: TRBJ1-2
CDR3 protein: CASSRDSYGYTF
CDR3 DNA: TGTGCCAGCAGTCGGGACAGCTATGGCTACACCTTC

D gene: NA
clone size: NA
V gene: TRBV7-8
J gene: TRBJ2-2
CDR3 protein: CASSLHIVGAPRELFF
CDR3 DNA: TGTGCCAGCAGCCTTCATATAGTTGGGGCCCCTCGGGAGCTGTTTTTT

D gene: NA
clone size: NA
V gene: TRBV5-6
J gene: TRBJ1-4
CDR3 protein: CASSLRQSTNEKLFF
CDR3 DNA: TGTGCCAGCAGCTTGAGACAGTCAACTAATGAAAAACTGTTTTTT

D gene: NA
clone size: NA
V gene: TRBV2
J gene: TRBJ2-4
CDR3 protein: CASSVIRELAKNIQYF
CDR3 DNA: TGTGCCAGCAGTGTGATCAGGGAACTAGCCAAAAACATTCAGTACTTC

D gene: TRBD2
clone size: NA
V gene: TRBV30
J gene: TRBJ2-7
CDR3 protein: CASIYSGGKYEQYF
CDR3 DNA: TGTGCCTCCATCTACTCGGGGGGGAAATACGAGCAGTACTTC

D gene: NA
clone size: NA
V gene: TRBV7-2
J gene: TRBJ1-3
CDR3 protein: CASSLERGNTIYF
CDR3 DNA: TGTGCCAGCAGCTTAGAGAGGGGAAACACCATATATTTT

D gene: NA
clone size: NA
V gene: TRBV19
J gene: TRBJ1-4
CDR3 protein: CASSRPRVTNEKLFF
CDR3 DNA: TGTGCCAGTAGCCGCCCCAGGGTCACTAATGAAAAACTGTTTTTT

D gene: NA
clone size: NA
V gene: TRBV28
J gene: TRBJ1-1
CDR3 protein: CASIGQNTEAFF
CDR3 DNA: TGTGCCAGCATCGGACAAAACACTGAAGCTTTCTTT

D gene: TRBD2
clone size: NA
V gene: TRBV7-2
J gene: TRBJ2-3
CDR3 protein: CASSFVRGGPMDTQYF
CDR3 DNA: TGTGCCAGCAGCTTCGTTCGGGGGGGGCCAATGGATACGCAGTATTTT

D gene: NA
clone size: once
V gene: TRBV5-1
J gene: TRBJ1-3
CDR3 protein: CASTPSGDGNTIYF
CDR3 DNA: TGCGCCAGCACCCCCTCGGGGGATGGAAACACCATATATTTT

D gene: NA
clone size: NA
V gene: TRBV6-5
J gene: TRBJ1-2
CDR3 protein: CASRQRGGNYGYTF
CDR3 DNA: TGTGCCAGCAGACAACGTGGAGGGAACTATGGCTACACCTTC

D gene: NA
clone size: NA
V gene: TRBV11-3
J gene: TRBJ2-1
CDR3 protein: CASSLAGFSEQFF
CDR3 DNA: TGTGCCAGCAGCTTGGCAGGGTTCAGCGAGCAGTTCTTC

D gene: NA
clone size: NA
V gene: TRBV7-2
J gene: TRBJ2-1
CDR3 protein: CASSLGVAVLEQFF
CDR3 DNA: TGTGCCAGCAGCTTGGGAGTGGCAGTCCTTGAGCAGTTCTTC

D gene: TRBD1
clone size: NA
V gene: TRBV4-1
J gene: TRBJ1-6
CDR3 protein: CASSQDQGQGNSPLHF
CDR3 DNA: TGCGCCAGCAGCCAAGATCAGGGACAGGGAAATTCACCCCTCCACTTT

D gene: TRBD1
clone size: NA
V gene: TRBV5-4
J gene: TRBJ1-2
CDR3 protein: CASSTRRTGDYGYTF
CDR3 DNA: TGTGCCAGCAGCACCCGTAGGACAGGGGACTATGGCTACACCTTC

D gene: NA
clone size: NA
V gene: TRBV3-1/TRBV3-2
J gene: TRBJ1-6
CDR3 protein: CASSPQEQGRNSPLHF
CDR3 DNA: TGTGCCAGCAGTCCCCAGGAGCAGGGGCGGAATTCACCCCTCCACTTT

D gene: NA
clone size: NA
V gene: TRBV27
J gene: TRBJ1-1
CDR3 protein: CASTSSQNTEAFF
CDR3 DNA: TGTGCCAGCACCTCCAGTCAGAACACTGAAGCTTTCTTT

D gene: NA
clone size: NA
V gene: TRBV30
J gene: TRBJ1-6
CDR3 protein: CAWSRGGRSPLHF
CDR3 DNA: TGTGCCTGGAGTAGAGGGGGTAGGTCACCCCTCCACTTT

D gene: NA
clone size: NA
V gene: TRBV6-5
J gene: TRBJ1-1
CDR3 protein: CASSYSIRDTEAFF
CDR3 DNA: TGTGCCAGCAGTTACTCGATCAGGGACACTGAAGCTTTCTTT

D gene: NA
clone size: once
V gene: TRBV6-1
J gene: TRBJ1-6
CDR3 protein: CASSEGRKSPLHF
CDR3 DNA: TGTGCCAGCAGTGAGGGCAGAAAATCACCCCTCCACTTT

D gene: TRBD1
clone size: NA
V gene: TRBV29-1
J gene: TRBJ2-7
CDR3 protein: CSGGQGSYEQYF
CDR3 DNA: TGCAGCGGTGGACAGGGATCATACGAGCAGTACTTC

D gene: NA
clone size: NA
V gene: TRBV7-2
J gene: TRBJ2-7
CDR3 protein: CASSSFQGYEQYF
CDR3 DNA: TGTGCCAGCAGCTCGTTTCAGGGGTACGAGCAGTACTTC

D gene: NA
clone size: NA
V gene: TRBV10-3
J gene: TRBJ1-2
CDR3 protein: CAISESSVSYGYTF
CDR3 DNA: TGTGCCATCAGTGAGTCGAGTGTGTCGTACGGCTACACCTTC

D gene: TRBD2
clone size: NA
V gene: TRBV28
J gene: TRBJ2-1
CDR3 protein: CASSTTLAGGNNEQFF
CDR3 DNA: TGTGCCAGCAGCACCACTCTAGCGGGGGGAAACAATGAGCAGTTCTTC

D gene: NA
clone size: NA
V gene: TRBV7-2
J gene: TRBJ2-5
CDR3 protein: CASSPWTGVQETQYF
CDR3 DNA: TGTGCCAGCAGCCCGTGGACGGGGGTCCAAGAGACCCAGTACTTC

D gene: TRBD1
clone size: NA
V gene: TRBV5-1
J gene: TRBJ2-5
CDR3 protein: CASGQGLGETQYF
CDR3 DNA: TGCGCCAGCGGACAGGGATTAGGGGAGACCCAGTACTTC

D gene: NA
clone size: NA
V gene: TRBV4-3
J gene: TRBJ2-7
CDR3 protein: CASSPAWGPAEQYF
CDR3 DNA: TGCGCCAGCAGCCCCGCTTGGGGCCCCGCGGAGCAGTACTTC

D gene: TRBD1
clone size: once
V gene: TRBV5-4
J gene: TRBJ2-7
CDR3 protein: CASSRGQGSSYEQYF
CDR3 DNA: TGTGCCAGCAGCAGGGGACAGGGGAGCTCCTACGAGCAGTACTTC

D gene: TRBD2
clone size: NA
V gene: TRBV7-3
J gene: TRBJ2-3
CDR3 protein: CASSLGLAVTDTQYF
CDR3 DNA: TGTGCCAGCAGCTTAGGGCTAGCGGTGACAGATACGCAGTATTTT